Below, one T cell receptor (beta chain) is given with its context. What it recognizes is unknown. These data are taken from a study of response to subunit inactivated influenza vaccine. Study findings and constraints: Authors suggested that a seasonal influenza vaccination recruits few new T cells each time.

MiXCR, run by TCRdb on the RT-PCR reads, gives a single entry per CDR3 protein. The table records about 310,000 distinct CDR3 sequences, roughly 22% of them present only once. The germline V gene has CDR1 SGHRS and CDR2 YFSETQ. Trimming pared 0 bases from V and 12 bases from J, leaving 16 bases between. This CDR3 is built from 13 residues. V and J are TRBV5-1 and TRBJ2-7; possible D gene TRBD1, 6 bases. The source material was PBMCs from blood, sampled around 22 months after vaccination. This sequence was found in a man between 50 and 69 years old who received an inactivated influenza vaccine. CDR3 DNA: TGCGCCAGCAGCTTGGAGGGCAGGACAGAGTGGTACTTC. Amino acid sequence: CASSLEGRTEWYF.